The following is a TCR beta chain sequence with its context. Antigen: not known. Other DNA sequences in this specimen translate into the identical CDR3. The germline CDR1 and CDR2 sequences are MDHEN and SYDVKM. This CDR3 has 13 residues. The V gene lost 3 bases and the J gene lost 0 bases, with 6 bases spanning the gap. This entry comes from a study of cytomegalovirus exposure and HLA in healthy donors. Study results and limitations: Sequences of the TCR beta chain were said to predict the HLA-A and HLA-B alleles of most subjects accurately. A later analysis found TCR association rates differed by HLA locus, highest for DRB1 and lowest for HLA-C.

PCR employed 60 Vbeta and 13 Jbeta primers. In the original analysis: An analysis performed later counted about 80 million unique TCR beta chains (roughly 11 million of them shared). Some clones are missing from TCRdb's copy, which holds only in-frame ones; the method was immunoSEQ multiplex PCR. Clone size and the V and J calls come from that table; the DNA yielded D and trimming. The sample carries 150,000 to 200,000 clones, over 70% recorded once. The TCR sequence derives from a woman in her thirties or forties in good health and CMV-seropositive. Sequenced input: PBMCs. This chain uses TRBV28 with TRBJ2-7; TRBD1 might be the D (5 bases). CDR3 amino acids: CASSFRGSYEQYF. The DNA of the CDR3 is TGTGCCAGCAGTTTTAGGGGCTCCTACGAGCAGTACTTC.